A single sample is the source of the 21 T cell receptor beta chains below, sequenced in a study of response to subunit inactivated influenza vaccine. TCRdb fed the RT-PCR reads into MiXCR, producing one record per CDR3 protein. The sample lists under 850,000 distinct CDR3 sequences, under 20% occurring once. Source: PBMCs from blood, taken about 5 days after vaccination. Receptors originate from a man aged 45 to 65 who received an inactivated influenza vaccine.

In this sample, this clonotype turned up a few times. The gene calls are TRBV7-9 and TRBJ2-7; tentative D call: TRBD1 (6 bases). The V and J ends lost 5 bases and 0 bases respectively, with 11 bases between them. CDR3 length equals 14 residues. The V gene's germline CDR1 is SEHNR and CDR2 FQNEAQ (reference sequence). DNA for the CDR3: TGTGCCAGCAGCAAACAGGGTAGCTCCTACGAGCAGTACTTC. Translated: CASSKQGSSYEQYF.

The chain links TRBV12-3 or TRBV12-4 to TRBJ1-2; D unclear. V lost 3 bases and J 1 base, leaving 12 bases between the germline ends. This CDR3 spans 15 amino acids. CDR3 region: CASSFKVQFNYGYTF. In DNA, the CDR3 is TGTGCCAGCAGTTTTAAGGTGCAGTTTAACTATGGCTACACCTTC.

The genes are TRBV7-2 and TRBJ1-1; TRBD1 aligns across 8 bases. Germline V CDR1 and CDR2: SGHTA, FQGNSA. The V segment lost 1 base and the J segment 4 bases; nucleotides outside the gene matches: 5. The CDR3 is 15 residues long. The CDR3 DNA sequence: TGTGCCAGCAGCTTAGGAGGACAGGGAGGCACTGAAGCTTTCTTT. Translated, it gives CASSLGGQGGTEAFF.

The chain recombines TRBV7-2 with TRBJ1-2; D possibly corresponds to TRBD1 (6 bases). CDR1 SGHTA and CDR2 FQGNSA come from the germline V gene. The CDR3 runs to 13 residues. V lost 9 bases, J lost 4 bases, and 15 bases lay in between. The CDR3 spells CASKGGVGYGYTF. DNA for the CDR3: TGTGCCAGTAAGGGGGGCGTTGGCTATGGCTACACCTTC.

This clonotype was counted only a few times. This rearrangement joins TRBV10-3 to TRBJ2-7, with TRBD1 identical over 10 bases. V dropped 6 bases and J dropped 4; count of bases not matched to a gene: 15. The CDR3 contains 17 residues. Looked up from germline, CDR1 is ENHRY and CDR2 is SYGVKD. In DNA form, the CDR3 reads TGTGCCATCAGCTTACTTACCCCGGGACAGGGGAAATACGAGCAGTACTTC. This codes for CAISLLTPGQGKYEQYF.

This chain joins TRBV4-1 and TRBJ2-7; TRBD1 is a possible D gene (6 bases). The length of the CDR3 is 14 residues. CDR1 is MGHRA, CDR2 YSYEKL, per germline. Trimming took 0 bases from V and 3 from J, leaving 9 bases between them. This CDR3 reads CASSQETGDYEQYF. The CDR3 DNA sequence: TGCGCCAGCAGCCAAGAGACAGGAGACTACGAGCAGTACTTC.

This clonotype has at least ten counts. The rearrangement uses TRBV18 and TRBJ1-2, with D perhaps matching TRBD1 (6 bases). Germline V gene data show CDR1 as KGHSH and CDR2 as LQKENI. There are 16 residues in the CDR3. The ends were cut back, 3 bases at V and 8 bases at J, with 22 bases in the middle. The CDR3 here is CASSPPGTQLIGGYTF. In nucleotides, the CDR3 is TGTGCCAGCTCACCCCCCGGGACACAACTGATAGGGGGCTACACCTTC. Supplemented by reference TRBV18 and TRBJ1-2, the full variable domain reads NAGVMQNPRHLVRRRGQEARLRCSPMKGHSHVYWYRQLPEEGLKFMVYLQKENIIDESGMPKERFSAEFPKEGPSILRIQQVVRGDSAAYFCASSPPGTQLIGGYTFGSGTRLTVV.

In its sample, this clonotype was seen many times. The chain is built from TRBV7-2 and TRBJ2-7; 7 nucleotides match TRBD2. The CDR3 spans 14 residues. CDR1 is SGHTA, CDR2 FQGNSA, per germline. Trimming at V came to 1 base and at J to 0 bases, leaving 0 bases not matched to a gene. CDR3 loop: CASSLERGSYEQYF. The CDR3 DNA reads TGTGCCAGCAGCTTAGAGCGGGGCTCCTACGAGCAGTACTTC. The full variable domain, its missing parts supplied by reference TRBV7-2 and TRBJ2-7, is GAGVSQSPSNKVTEKGKDVELRCDPISGHTALYWYRQSLGQGLEFLIYFQGNSAPDKSGLPSDRFSAERTGGSVSTLTIQRTQQEDSAVYLCASSLERGSYEQYFGPGTRLTVT.

This clonotype was seen a handful of times. The chain links TRBV28 to TRBJ2-1; TRBD2 matches at 12 bases. The CDR3 is 17 amino acids. V lost 6 bases and J lost 2; bases outside the gene matches: 8. Germline V gene sequence: CDR1 MDHEN, CDR2 SYDVKM. The CDR3 nucleotides are TGTGCCAGCAGCCAAGGGACTAGCGGGCCTGCCTACAATGAGCAGTTCTTC. This encodes CASSQGTSGPAYNEQFF.

The rearrangement uses TRBV7-2 and TRBJ1-2, with 7 bases identical to TRBD1. CDR1 and CDR2 (germline): SGHTA, FQGNSA. The CDR3 has 15 amino acids. The V gene end was trimmed by 5 bases and the J gene end by 0 bases; junction bases not matched to a gene: 6. The CDR3 region has the DNA TGTGCCAGCAGCGATGGACAGGCTTCTAACTATGGCTACACCTTC. Translation: CASSDGQASNYGYTF.

V is TRBV7-2 and J is TRBJ2-1; 8 positions agree with TRBD2. The CDR3 loop spans 16 amino acids. The germline V gene encodes CDR1 SGHTA and CDR2 FQGNSA. The trim removed 1 base at V and 8 bases at J, leaving 10 bases unmatched. In nucleotides, the CDR3 is TGTGCCAGCAGCTTAGTTTCGGGCGGGAGGAGCTATGAGCAGTTCTTC. Translated: CASSLVSGGRSYEQFF. Using reference TRBV7-2 and TRBJ2-1 for the parts outside the CDR3, the full variable domain is GAGVSQSPSNKVTEKGKDVELRCDPISGHTALYWYRQSLGQGLEFLIYFQGNSAPDKSGLPSDRFSAERTGGSVSTLTIQRTQQEDSAVYLCASSLVSGGRSYEQFFGPGTRLTVL.

On this clonotype: A much more abundant neighbour one base away suggests this may be a read error. This chain joins TRBV30 and TRBJ2-7, with TRBD1 matching over 8 bases. CDR1 and CDR2 from the germline V gene are GTSNPN and SVGIG (reference sequence). The CDR3 sequence is 16 residues long. V trimming: 2 bases; J trimming: 3 bases; junction bases outside the gene matches: 12. The CDR3 reads CAWSYLPGQEDYEQYF. The DNA of the CDR3 is TGTGCCTGGAGTTATCTTCCGGGACAGGAGGACTACGAGCAGTACTTC.

This clonotype was detected a few times. J is TRBJ2-5 and V is TRBV15, with 10 bases that match TRBD2. Germline CDR1 LNHNV, CDR2 YYDKDF (reference sequence). With 1 base clipped from V and 0 bases from J, the junction kept 5 bases outside the gene matches. The CDR3 has 17 amino acids. The CDR3 nucleotides are TGTGCCACCAGCAGAGCCCTAGCGGGAGTAGACCAAGAGACCCAGTACTTC. Protein: CATSRALAGVDQETQYF.

CDR3 in DNA: TGCAGTGCTAGATTAATCTATGGCTACACCTTC. Amino acids: CSARLIYGYTF. The V and J genes are TRBV20-1 and TRBJ1-2; unclear D gene. The CDR3 length is 11 residues. Per the germline V gene, CDR1 is DFQATT and CDR2 is SNEGSKA (reference sequence). V was pared by 2 bases and J by 4 bases, with 5 bases between.

The V and J genes are TRBV7-9 and TRBJ2-7; 8 bases line up with TRBD2. CDR1 SEHNR and CDR2 FQNEAQ come from the germline V gene (reference sequence). The CDR3 is 15 amino acids. V dropped 5 bases and J dropped 5; count of bases not matched to a gene: 11. Written as DNA, the CDR3 is TGTGCCAGCAGCACGGGACTGGGCGGGAGGAACGAGCAGTACTTC. It encodes CASSTGLGGRNEQYF.

The table lists this clonotype with many counts. The chain employs TRBV20-1 and TRBJ1-1, with D unclear. Deletions cut 0 bases from V and 3 bases from J, with 14 bases between. CDR1 and CDR2 from the germline V gene are DFQATT and SNEGSKA (reference sequence). The CDR3 is 15 amino acids. CDR3 nucleotides: TGCAGTGCTAGAGATTTACGTCGGGCGGACACTGAAGCTTTCTTT. It yields the protein CSARDLRRADTEAFF.

This clonotype has just a few counts. This chain links TRBV10-3 with TRBJ2-7; a weak D match, TRBD1 (6 bases). The CDR3 loop spans 16 amino acids. Germline V gene lookup returns CDR1 ENHRY and CDR2 SYGVKD. The germline V and J ends were trimmed by 2 bases and 2 bases, with 16 bases remaining between them. In nucleotides, the CDR3 is TGTGCCATCAGTGAGAACGACGGGACATCTCCCTACGAGCAGTACTTC. The encoded protein is CAISENDGTSPYEQYF.

The table lists this clonotype with a few counts. The chain carries TRBV9 and TRBJ2-7, with 9 positions matching TRBD2. Germline loops: CDR1 SGDLS, CDR2 YYNGEE. The CDR3 has 16 amino acids. The ends lost 2 bases at V and 5 bases at J; junction bases unmatched: 11. CDR3 protein: CASSVLSGGGSDEQYF. The CDR3 coding sequence is TGTGCCAGCAGCGTCCTTAGCGGGGGAGGTTCAGACGAGCAGTACTTC.

The gene calls are TRBV13 and TRBJ2-5; weak D call: TRBD1 (6 bases). The CDR3 has 14 amino acids. V shed 5 bases and J shed 4 bases, with 14 bases lying between them. The V gene's germline CDR1 is PRHDT and CDR2 FYEKMQ (reference sequence). The CDR3 sequence: CASSPGQRIETQYF. CDR3 nucleotides: TGTGCCAGCAGCCCCGGACAGAGGATAGAGACCCAGTACTTC.

The chain uses TRBV21-1 and TRBJ2-2; TRBD2 is taken as the D call from the table, unchecked against the DNA. TRBV21-1 is a listed pseudogene. CDR3 length: 15 amino acids. CDR3 protein: CASTSGRESGRELFF. In DNA, the CDR3 is TGTGCCAGCACATCCGGGAGGGAGAGTGGCCGGGAGCTGTTTTTT.

The rearrangement joins TRBV4-3 to TRBJ2-2, with 12 bases lining up with TRBD2. The CDR3 runs to 17 residues. Germline V gene lookup returns CDR1 LGHNA and CDR2 YSLEER. V shed 5 bases and J 1 base; nucleotides not matched to a gene: 5. The CDR3 DNA is TGCGCCAGCAGCACCCGGACTAGCGGGGTGAACACCGGGGAGCTGTTTTTT. Translation: CASSTRTSGVNTGELFF.